This T cell receptor (beta chain) stems from a study of shared clonotypes between healthy human individuals. The CDR3 length is 14 residues. CDR1 and CDR2 from the germline V gene are SGDLS and YYNGEE. Trimming took 3 bases from V and 0 from J, leaving 10 bases between them. Data came from immunoSEQ multiplex PCR; TCRdb stores just in-frame clones and leaves some out. The table records 2 million to 3 million clones, 80% to 95% of them present only once. The sequence derives from a man aged 18 to 29 in good health. Some clones in this sample may be carry-over from other donors' samples. Sequencing was performed on naive CD4+ T cells from PBMCs. Stated subset: CD45RA+ positively selected. The chain couples TRBV9 to TRBJ2-7; weak D call: TRBD1 (6 bases). The DNA for the CDR3 is TGTGCCAGCAGCGGAACAGGGCTCTCCTACGAGCAGTACTTC. As protein: CASSGTGLSYEQYF. The full variable domain, its missing parts supplied by reference TRBV9 and TRBJ2-7, is DSGVTQTPKHLITATGQRVTLRCSPRSGDLSVYWYQQSLDQGLQFLIQYYNGEERAKGNILERFSAQQFPDLHSELNLSSLELGDSALYFCASSGTGLSYEQYFGPGTRLTVT.